This T cell receptor beta chain was retrieved from a study of blood T cell repertoires in COVID-19. Looking at the study overall: Acute and convalescent COVID-19 specimens originated in the United States, Italy and Spain. T cells, B-cell-depleted T cells, or PBMCs supplied cDNA or gDNA.

In the authors' workflow: Quantification of nucleated cells was approximated via reference gene primer amplification. Repertoires were generated with immunoSEQ multiplex PCR, while TCRdb's copy carries only in-frame clones and drops some. V, J and clone size derive from that table, while D and trimming were established from the DNA sequence. In the table there are 270,000 or so clones, 90% of which are singletons. The study recruited people aged roughly 18 to 89 years across 24 US areas. V dropped 5 bases and J dropped 4; count of bases not matched to a gene: 5. This CDR3 has 15 amino acids. Germline V gene data show CDR1 as SGHTA and CDR2 as FQGTGA.

The TCR was taken from a woman in her 30s with acute COVID-19. The sequenced material came from PBMCs or T cells enriched from blood (not recorded which). V usage is TRBV7-3 and J usage is TRBJ2-2; 9 bases align to TRBD1. The CDR3 sequence is CASSATGGSTGELFF. Here the CDR3 DNA reads TGTGCCAGCAGCGCTACAGGGGGCTCCACCGGGGAGCTGTTTTTT.